This entry lists 5 T cell receptor beta chains sequenced from one sample in a study of T cell changes during pregnancy in multiple sclerosis. Sequencing was performed with immunoSEQ multiplex PCR; in TCRdb, only in-frame clones are kept and a portion is missing. The table shows around 130,000 clones, with around 97% occurring only once. This specimen consisted of peripheral blood, obtained after pregnancy. These receptors were taken from a female donor with multiple sclerosis, enrolled in a pregnancy study.

V is TRBV10-3 and J is TRBJ2-1, with 10 bases that match TRBD2. V lost 6 bases to trimming and J lost 3 bases; unmatched junction nucleotides: 11. Germline V CDR1 and CDR2: ENHRY, SYGVKD. The CDR3 runs 17 residues. CDR3 nucleotide sequence: TGTGCCATCAGGGGGGGGGCTAGCGGGAGTCTCTACAATGAGCAGTTCTTC. It is translated as CAIRGGASGSLYNEQFF.

V and J are TRBV4-1 and TRBJ2-3, with D unclear. Germline-derived CDR1 and CDR2 are MGHRA and YSYEKL. Between the trimmed V and J ends, which lost 3 bases and 0 bases, there was a span of 4 bases. The CDR3 is 13 amino acids. CDR3 loop: CASSHLSTDTQYF. CDR3 DNA: TGCGCCAGCAGCCACCTTAGCACAGATACGCAGTATTTT.

V usage is TRBV5-8 and J usage is TRBJ1-1, with 8 bases that match TRBD1. CDR3 size: 14 residues. Germline CDR1 is SGHTS and CDR2 is YDEGEE. Trimming cost V 2 bases and J 5 bases; bases outside gene matches: 5. The CDR3 DNA sequence: TGTGCCAGCAGCTTCTGGACAGGGAAAACTGAAGCTTTCTTT. Translated, it gives CASSFWTGKTEAFF.

The chain uses TRBV7-2 and TRBJ2-1; D is unresolved. V was clipped by 5 bases and J by 10 bases, with 9 bases between them. This CDR3 is 11 amino acids long. The germline CDR1 and CDR2 sequences are SGHTA and FQGNSA. Here the CDR3 reads CASSPTEEQFF. CDR3 DNA: TGTGCCAGCAGCCCTACTGAGGAGCAGTTCTTC.

The chain uses TRBV27 and TRBJ1-2, with 9 nucleotides matching TRBD1. Germline assignment: CDR1 MNHEY and CDR2 SMNVEV (reference sequence). The CDR3 runs to 18 residues. V dropped 4 bases and J dropped 0; count of bases not matched to a gene: 12. The CDR3 is CASSSRTGAEASNYGYTF. The CDR3 DNA reads as TGTGCCAGCAGTTCCCGGACAGGGGCGGAAGCCTCTAACTATGGCTACACCTTC.